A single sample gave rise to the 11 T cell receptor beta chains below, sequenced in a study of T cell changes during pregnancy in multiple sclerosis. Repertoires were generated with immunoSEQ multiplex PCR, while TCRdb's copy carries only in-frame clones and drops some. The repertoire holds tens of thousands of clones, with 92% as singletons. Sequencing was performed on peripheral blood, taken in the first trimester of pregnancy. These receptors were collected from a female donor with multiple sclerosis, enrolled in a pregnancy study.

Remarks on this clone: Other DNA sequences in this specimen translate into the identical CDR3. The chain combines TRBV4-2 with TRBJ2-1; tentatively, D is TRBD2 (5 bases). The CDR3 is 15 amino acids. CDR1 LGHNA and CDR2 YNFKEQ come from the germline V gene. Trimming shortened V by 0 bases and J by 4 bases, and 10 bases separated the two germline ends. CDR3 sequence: CASSQDSGSYNEQFF. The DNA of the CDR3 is TGTGCCAGCAGCCAAGATTCGGGGTCGTACAATGAGCAGTTCTTC.

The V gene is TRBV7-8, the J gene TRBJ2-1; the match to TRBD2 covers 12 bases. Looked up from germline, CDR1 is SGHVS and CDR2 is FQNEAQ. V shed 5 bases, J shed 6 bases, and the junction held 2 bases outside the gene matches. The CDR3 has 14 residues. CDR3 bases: TGTGCCAGCAGCCAGGGACTAGCGGGCAATGAGCAGTTCTTC. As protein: CASSQGLAGNEQFF. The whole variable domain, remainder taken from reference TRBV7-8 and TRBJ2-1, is GAGVSQSPRYKVAKRGQDVALRCDPISGHVSLFWYQQALGQGPEFLTYFQNEAQLDKSGLPSDRFFAERPEGSVSTLKIQRTQQEDSAVYLCASSQGLAGNEQFFGPGTRLTVL.

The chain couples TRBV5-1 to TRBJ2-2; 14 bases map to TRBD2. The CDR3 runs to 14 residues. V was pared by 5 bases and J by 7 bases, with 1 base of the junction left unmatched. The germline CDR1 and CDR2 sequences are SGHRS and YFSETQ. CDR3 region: CASRGLAGVGELFF. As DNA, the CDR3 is TGCGCCAGCAGGGGACTAGCGGGAGTCGGGGAGCTGTTTTTT. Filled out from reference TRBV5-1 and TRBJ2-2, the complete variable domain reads KAGVTQTPRYLIKTRGQQVTLSCSPISGHRSVSWYQQTPGQGLQFLFEYFSETQRNKGNFPGRFSGRQFSNSRSEMNVSTLELGDSALYLCASRGLAGVGELFFGEGSRLTVL.

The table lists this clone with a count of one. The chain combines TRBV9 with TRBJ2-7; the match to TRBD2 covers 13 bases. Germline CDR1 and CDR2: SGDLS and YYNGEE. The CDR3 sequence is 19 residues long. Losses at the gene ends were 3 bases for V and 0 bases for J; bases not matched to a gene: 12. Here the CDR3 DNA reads TGTGCCAGCAGCGAAATGGGACTAGCGGGACTGTCCTGCTCCTACGAGCAGTACTTC. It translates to CASSEMGLAGLSCSYEQYF.

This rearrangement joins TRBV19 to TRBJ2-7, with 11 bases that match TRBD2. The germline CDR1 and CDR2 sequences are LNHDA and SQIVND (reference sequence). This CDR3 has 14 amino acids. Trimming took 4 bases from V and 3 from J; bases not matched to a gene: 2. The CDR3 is CASSSTSGSYEQYF. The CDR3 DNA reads TGTGCCAGTAGTAGTACTAGCGGGAGCTACGAGCAGTACTTC.

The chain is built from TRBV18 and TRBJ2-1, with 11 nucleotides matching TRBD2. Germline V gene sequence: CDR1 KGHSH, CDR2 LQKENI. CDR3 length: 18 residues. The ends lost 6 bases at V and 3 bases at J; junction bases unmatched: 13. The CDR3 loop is CASSPSAPGTSGYNEQFF. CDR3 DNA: TGTGCCAGCTCGCCTTCCGCCCCAGGGACTAGCGGCTACAATGAGCAGTTCTTC.

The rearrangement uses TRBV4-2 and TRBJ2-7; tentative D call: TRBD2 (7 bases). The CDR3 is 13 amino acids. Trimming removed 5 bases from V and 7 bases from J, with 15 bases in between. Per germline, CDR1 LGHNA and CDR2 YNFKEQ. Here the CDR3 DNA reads TGTGCCAGCAGCTCGGGGGGCGCGGTTGAGCAGTACTTC. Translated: CASSSGGAVEQYF.

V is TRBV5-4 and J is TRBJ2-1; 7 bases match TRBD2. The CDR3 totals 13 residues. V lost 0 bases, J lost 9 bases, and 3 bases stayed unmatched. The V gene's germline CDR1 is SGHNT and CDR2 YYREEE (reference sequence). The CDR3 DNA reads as TGTGCCAGCAGCTTGGTGCCTAGCGGTGAGCAGTTCTTC. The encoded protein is CASSLVPSGEQFF.

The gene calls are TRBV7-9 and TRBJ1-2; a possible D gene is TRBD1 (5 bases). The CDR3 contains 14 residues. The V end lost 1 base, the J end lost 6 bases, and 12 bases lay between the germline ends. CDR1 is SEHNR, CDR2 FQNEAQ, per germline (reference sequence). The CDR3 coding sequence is TGTGCCAGCAGCTTAGGGCTGGGGGAGGATGGCTACACCTTC. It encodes CASSLGLGEDGYTF.

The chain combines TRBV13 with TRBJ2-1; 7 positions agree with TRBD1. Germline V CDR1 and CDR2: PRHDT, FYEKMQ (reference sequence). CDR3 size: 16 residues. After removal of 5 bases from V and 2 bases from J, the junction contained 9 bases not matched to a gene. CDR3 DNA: TGTGCCAGCAGCAGATATCCAGGGACAGCCTACAATGAGCAGTTCTTC. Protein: CASSRYPGTAYNEQFF. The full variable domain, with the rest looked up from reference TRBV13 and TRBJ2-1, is AAGVIQSPRHLIKEKRETATLKCYPIPRHDTVYWYQQGPGQDPQFLISFYEKMQSDKGSIPDRFSAQQFSDYHSELNMSSLELGDSALYFCASSRYPGTAYNEQFFGPGTRLTVL.

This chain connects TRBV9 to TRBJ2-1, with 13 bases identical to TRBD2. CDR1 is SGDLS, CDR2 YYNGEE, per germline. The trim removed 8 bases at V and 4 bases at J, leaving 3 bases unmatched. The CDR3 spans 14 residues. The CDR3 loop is CASGTSGNYNEQFF. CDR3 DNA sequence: TGTGCCAGTGGGACTAGCGGGAATTACAATGAGCAGTTCTTC. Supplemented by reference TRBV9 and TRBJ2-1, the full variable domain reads DSGVTQTPKHLITATGQRVTLRCSPRSGDLSVYWYQQSLDQGLQFLIQYYNGEERAKGNILERFSAQQFPDLHSELNLSSLELGDSALYFCASGTSGNYNEQFFGPGTRLTVL.